The 32 T cell receptor beta chains in this list originate from one sample, sequenced in a study of T cells in Graves' hyperthyroidism and ophthalmopathy. Amplification targeted TCR beta CDR3 regions from RNA transcripts. The study used the HTBI primer set for a first-round RT-PCR of the TCR CDR3. TCRdb called the multiplex PCR reads again in MiXCR, with one record for every CDR3 protein. The sample yields about 640,000 distinct CDR3 sequences, less than 25% seen once. Sample: blood. The receptors come from a man under 40 with Graves' ophthalmopathy.

This chain uses TRBV12-3 or TRBV12-4 with TRBJ2-7, with a possible D match to TRBD1 (5 bases). The CDR3 runs to 14 residues. The V end was cut by 5 bases, the J end by 2 bases, with 13 bases between. The CDR3 sequence: CASSPTGFAYEQYF. DNA of the CDR3: TGTGCCAGCAGTCCTACAGGATTTGCCTACGAGCAGTACTTC.

This clonotype was found many times. V gene TRBV11-2 combines with J gene TRBJ2-7; TRBD2 matches at 13 bases. Germline V CDR1 and CDR2: SGHAT, FQNNGV. The V gene end was trimmed by 3 bases and the J gene end by 9 bases; junction bases not matched to a gene: 14. This CDR3 contains 17 residues. In DNA, the CDR3 is TGTGCCAGCAGCTTCCAGGGCCGGACTAGCGGGAGCGTCGGGCAGTACTTC. This gives the protein CASSFQGRTSGSVGQYF.

The V and J genes are TRBV3-1 and TRBJ2-1; D remains unclear. V was cut by 0 bases and J by 2 bases, with 17 bases left in between. The V gene's germline CDR1 is LGHDT and CDR2 YNNKEL (reference sequence). This CDR3 has 18 amino acids. DNA for the CDR3: TGTGCCAGCAGCCAAGACAGGCTAGAGTCTGTAGCCTACAATGAGCAGTTCTTC. Residues: CASSQDRLESVAYNEQFF.

A note on this clonotype: Without the conserved terminal phenylalanine or tryptophan, this CDR3 likely stems from a read error. The chain has TRBV12-3 or TRBV12-4 and TRBJ2-7, with D possibly matching TRBD1 (6 bases). V was cut by 6 bases and J by 3 bases, with 12 bases left in between. CDR3 size: 13 residues. CDR3 DNA sequence: TGTGCCAGCAGGACCATAGGGGGCTACGAGCAGTACCTC. This codes for CASRTIGGYEQYL.

This clonotype was observed at least ten times. This chain connects TRBV4-1 to TRBJ1-5, with unresolved D. V lost 4 bases and J 0 bases, leaving 10 bases between the germline ends. The CDR3 consists of 15 residues. CDR1 MGHRA and CDR2 YSYEKL come from the germline V gene. This CDR3 reads CASSLFQPSNQPQHF. The CDR3, as DNA: TGCGCCAGCAGCCTGTTTCAGCCTAGCAATCAGCCCCAGCATTTT.

This chain connects TRBV7-2 to TRBJ2-3; tentative D call: TRBD1 (6 bases). The CDR3 spans 14 residues. Looked up from germline, CDR1 is SGHTA and CDR2 is FQGNSA. Trimming removed 2 bases from V and 2 bases from J, with 8 bases in between. CDR3 sequence (DNA): TGTGCCAGCAGCTTACACAGGGCCACAGATACGCAGTATTTT. Its translation is CASSLHRATDTQYF.

This chain connects TRBV6-1 to TRBJ1-1; D gene unclear. Trimming took off 1 base at V and 11 bases at J, with 14 bases between the two ends. Germline V gene sequence: CDR1 MNHNS, CDR2 SASEGT. The CDR3 contains 13 residues. Here the CDR3 DNA reads TGTGCCAGCAGTGAAGGATCTACTCTCAAGGCTTTCTTT. Its protein product is CASSEGSTLKAFF.

Ten or more counts support this clonotype. The V and J genes are TRBV11-3 and TRBJ1-3, with TRBD1 matching 7 bases. From germline, CDR1 is SGHNT and CDR2 YENEEA. The CDR3 runs to 14 residues. Losses at the gene ends were 4 bases for V and 0 bases for J; bases not matched to a gene: 0. CDR3 region: CASSSGGSGNTIYF. CDR3 DNA sequence: TGTGCCAGCAGCTCAGGGGGCTCTGGAAACACCATATATTTT.

This clonotype was seen only a few times. This chain uses TRBV28 with TRBJ2-7, with 7 bases that match TRBD1. Trimming at V came to 5 bases and at J to 2 bases, leaving 6 bases not matched to a gene. Per germline, CDR1 MDHEN and CDR2 SYDVKM. The CDR3 loop spans 14 amino acids. In DNA form, the CDR3 reads TGTGCCAGCAGTGGGGAAACAGGGGCCTACGAGCAGTACTTC. This translates into CASSGETGAYEQYF.

The chain employs TRBV28 and TRBJ2-2; TRBD1 aligns across 10 bases. Per the germline V gene, CDR1 is MDHEN and CDR2 is SYDVKM. V shed 5 bases and J 3 bases; nucleotides not matched to a gene: 6. The CDR3 loop spans 16 amino acids. The CDR3 sequence: CASSLPGQGYTGELFF. The CDR3 DNA is TGTGCCAGCAGTCTCCCGGGACAGGGGTACACCGGGGAGCTGTTTTTT.

This chain joins TRBV6-2 or TRBV6-3 and TRBJ2-7; D remains unclear. V lost 6 bases and J 1 base, leaving 13 bases between the germline ends. Germline V CDR1 and CDR2: MNHEY, SVGEGT. This CDR3 has 14 residues. As DNA, the CDR3 is TGTGCCAGCAGCTTTCTACCCCCTTCCTACGAGCAGTACTTC. Amino acids: CASSFLPPSYEQYF.

This clonotype was detected ten times or more. J is TRBJ2-1 and V is TRBV5-1; perhaps TRBD2 as D (6 bases). This CDR3 region has 13 residues. The germline gives CDR1 SGHRS, CDR2 YFSETQ. V was clipped by 0 bases and J by 10 bases, with 11 bases between them. In DNA, the CDR3 is TGCGCCAGCAGCTTGGGCGGGACCCCCGAGCAGTTCTTC. Its translation is CASSLGGTPEQFF. Looking up the rest from reference TRBV5-1 and TRBJ2-1 gives the full variable domain: KAGVTQTPRYLIKTRGQQVTLSCSPISGHRSVSWYQQTPGQGLQFLFEYFSETQRNKGNFPGRFSGRQFSNSRSEMNVSTLELGDSALYLCASSLGGTPEQFFGPGTRLTVL.

The V gene is TRBV5-1, the J gene TRBJ2-7, with TRBD2 identical over 9 bases. Trimming cost V 4 bases and J 6 bases; bases outside gene matches: 5. The CDR3 covers 13 residues. Germline V gene data show CDR1 as SGHRS and CDR2 as YFSETQ. Here the CDR3 reads CASSRAGGLEQYF. In nucleotides, the CDR3 is TGCGCCAGCAGCCGAGCGGGAGGCCTCGAGCAGTACTTC. The complete variable domain, with remaining parts taken from reference TRBV5-1 and TRBJ2-7, reads KAGVTQTPRYLIKTRGQQVTLSCSPISGHRSVSWYQQTPGQGLQFLFEYFSETQRNKGNFPGRFSGRQFSNSRSEMNVSTLELGDSALYLCASSRAGGLEQYFGPGTRLTVT.

The rearrangement uses TRBV3-1 and TRBJ2-7, with D possibly matching TRBD2 (6 bases). The germline CDR1 and CDR2 sequences are LGHDT and YNNKEL (reference sequence). Trimming removed 3 bases at V and 0 bases at J, with 12 bases between. This CDR3 has 15 residues. This CDR3 is CASSQGLKGSYEQYF. The CDR3, as DNA: TGTGCCAGCAGCCAGGGACTCAAGGGCTCCTACGAGCAGTACTTC.

This clonotype turned up a few times. J is TRBJ2-1 and V is TRBV4-1; no firm D call. There are 17 residues in the CDR3. Trimming stripped 5 bases from V and 0 bases from J, with 17 bases between. CDR1 and CDR2 (germline): MGHRA, YSYEKL. CDR3 sequence: CASSSQGPTNSYNEQFF. The DNA of the CDR3 is TGCGCCAGCAGCTCCCAAGGCCCTACCAACTCCTACAATGAGCAGTTCTTC.

Many counts were recorded for this clonotype. The chain uses TRBV20-1 and TRBJ2-5; D unclear. Germline CDR1 is DFQATT and CDR2 is SNEGSKA (reference sequence). The CDR3 covers 13 residues. CDR3 coding DNA: TGCAGCCTCCGGTCGACTTCCCAAGAGACCCAGTACTTC. It specifies CSLRSTSQETQYF.

The rearrangement links TRBV10-2 to TRBJ2-1; possibly TRBD1 for D (5 bases). Deletions cut 5 bases from V and 8 bases from J, with 13 bases between. Per the germline V gene, CDR1 is WSHSY and CDR2 is SAAADI. This CDR3 has 13 residues. The CDR3 region is CASSSGHQYEQFF. CDR3 nucleotide sequence: TGCGCCAGCAGTTCCGGACACCAATATGAGCAGTTCTTC.

This sequence joins TRBV6-5 and TRBJ1-1; D is possibly TRBD1 (6 bases). The germline CDR1 and CDR2 sequences are MNHEY and SVGAGI. The CDR3 is 17 amino acids. The germline V and J ends were trimmed by 2 bases and 4 bases, with 20 bases remaining between them. CDR3 sequence (DNA): TGTGCCAGCAGTTACAAAAGGGGGGGGCTAGGTGGCACTGAAGCTTTCTTT. Translation: CASSYKRGGLGGTEAFF.

This clonotype has a handful of counts. This chain uses TRBV14 with TRBJ2-3; 8 nucleotides align to TRBD2. J lost 11 bases, V lost 0 bases, and 1 base had no gene match. The germline gives CDR1 SGHDN, CDR2 FVKESK. This CDR3 is built from 12 residues. This CDR3 is CASSQDLAGQYF. The CDR3 DNA reads TGTGCCAGCAGCCAAGACCTAGCGGGGCAGTATTTT.

This clonotype has more than one count but fewer than ten. The V and J genes are TRBV15 and TRBJ2-7, with D hard to call. From germline, CDR1 is LNHNV and CDR2 YYDKDF (reference sequence). Deletions cut 1 base from V and 3 bases from J, with 7 bases between. This CDR3 spans 13 amino acids. CDR3 region: CATSRGGNYEQYF. CDR3 bases: TGTGCCACCAGCAGAGGAGGAAACTACGAGCAGTACTTC.

Points on this clonotype: This may arise from a read error, as a much more abundant clone is one base away. This sequence joins TRBV28 and TRBJ1-5, with 8 nucleotides matching TRBD1. Germline values: CDR1 MDHEN, CDR2 SYDVKM. This CDR3 has 18 residues. The CDR3 DNA reads TGTGCCAGCAACCTGGGCAGGGGGCTGGTTATGAGCAATCAGCCCCGGCATTTT. It codes for CASNLGRGLVMSNQPRHF.

This clonotype was observed many times. For the CDR3, the DNA is TGTGCCAGCAGCTTTGCGGGAGGGCCCGATACGCAGTATTTT. Its protein product is CASSFAGGPDTQYF. This chain connects TRBV7-2 to TRBJ2-3, with 9 positions matching TRBD2. Germline trimming cut 3 bases from V and 6 bases from J; bases unmatched to any gene: 4. The CDR3 covers 14 residues. Germline V CDR1 and CDR2: SGHTA, FQGNSA.

The CDR3 nucleotides are TGTGCCGCGAGAGTAGGCGGGAGGGATTACAATGAGCAGTTCTTC. It specifies CAARVGGRDYNEQFF. V gene TRBV2 combines with J gene TRBJ2-1; 9 bases match TRBD2. Germline V gives CDR1 SNHLY, CDR2 FYNNEI. The CDR3 covers 15 residues. Trimming cost V 11 bases and J 4 bases; bases outside gene matches: 12.

The J gene is TRBJ2-7, the V gene TRBV5-6; D is ambiguous. Trimming removed 4 bases from V and 6 bases from J, with 11 bases in between. The CDR3 contains 12 residues. In germline, CDR1 is SGHDT, CDR2 YYEEEE. The CDR3 bases are TGTGCCAGCAGCGCTGGCACCGGCGAGCAGTACTTC. Protein product: CASSAGTGEQYF.

The table lists this clonotype with a few counts. The chain links TRBV7-9 to TRBJ2-7; the D is unclear. Germline assignment: CDR1 SEHNR and CDR2 FQNEAQ (reference sequence). V was pared by 1 base and J by 1 base, with 14 bases between. This CDR3 region has 16 residues. The CDR3 coding sequence is TGTGCCAGCAGCTTAGTCGGCGGAACGCCGTCCTACGAGCAGTACTTC. Protein: CASSLVGGTPSYEQYF.

In this sample, this clonotype turned up many times. The J gene is TRBJ1-5, the V gene TRBV28, with TRBD1 matching 10 bases. Germline CDR1 is MDHEN and CDR2 is SYDVKM. V shed 5 bases and J 2 bases; nucleotides not matched to a gene: 9. This CDR3 contains 17 residues. DNA of the CDR3: TGTGCCAGCAGTCCCCGGGACAGGGGATGGGGCAATCAGCCCCAGCATTTT. Protein: CASSPRDRGWGNQPQHF.

The chain's CDR3 is CSVGGLSSGELFF. As DNA, the CDR3 is TGCAGCGTCGGCGGGTTGAGTTCCGGGGAGCTGTTTTTT. The chain couples TRBV29-1 to TRBJ2-2, with D maybe TRBD2 (5 bases). Between the trimmed V and J ends, which lost 6 bases and 6 bases, there was a span of 14 bases. Germline loops: CDR1 SQVTM, CDR2 ANQGSEA. The CDR3 has 13 residues.

The sample holds many counts of this clonotype. This chain joins TRBV5-6 and TRBJ2-2; D is unclear. Germline lookup yields CDR1 SGHDT and CDR2 YYEEEE. This CDR3 contains 14 residues. V was cut by 0 bases and J by 1 base, with 4 bases left in between. This CDR3 is CASSLDRNTGELFF. For the CDR3, the DNA is TGTGCCAGCAGCTTGGACCGGAACACCGGGGAGCTGTTTTTT.

This clonotype was counted between two and nine times. CDR3 nucleotide sequence: TGCGCCAGCAGCCAAGAAACGGAGCGGGAGTTAGATACGCAGTATTTT. Translation: CASSQETERELDTQYF. This chain connects TRBV4-1 to TRBJ2-3; 8 nucleotides align to TRBD2. The CDR3 extends over 16 amino acids. J gave up 5 bases and V 0 bases, and 7 bases lay outside the gene matches. CDR1 MGHRA and CDR2 YSYEKL come from the germline V gene.

Many counts were recorded for this clonotype. The genes are TRBV7-6 and TRBJ2-7, with D hard to call. The CDR3 is 16 amino acids. Trimming removed 1 base at V and 0 bases at J, with 13 bases between. CDR1 is SGHVS and CDR2 is FNYEAQ in the germline V gene. The CDR3, as DNA: TGTGCCAGCAGCTTAGGTACCGTTCCTAGCTCCTACGAGCAGTACTTC. Translation: CASSLGTVPSSYEQYF.

This clonotype was counted between two and nine times. The chain couples TRBV10-1 to TRBJ2-3, with 10 bases fitting TRBD2. With V trimmed by 0 bases and J by 0 bases, 6 bases remained unmatched. Looked up from germline, CDR1 is WNHNN and CDR2 is SYGVQD (reference sequence). The CDR3 runs to 18 residues. CDR3 amino acids: CASSESTASGSSTDTQYF. Here the CDR3 DNA reads TGCGCCAGCAGTGAGTCGACCGCTAGCGGGAGCAGCACAGATACGCAGTATTTT.

The gene calls are TRBV2 and TRBJ2-1; 14 bases line up with TRBD2. There are 17 residues in the CDR3. In germline, CDR1 is SNHLY, CDR2 FYNNEI. V shed 7 bases and J 1 base; nucleotides not matched to a gene: 6. Here the CDR3 DNA reads TGTGCCAGCATAGGGACTAGCGGGAGTCCATCCTACAATGAGCAGTTCTTC. Encoded protein: CASIGTSGSPSYNEQFF.